Listed here are 30 T cell receptor beta chains from one sample, sequenced in a study of CD8 T cells in Susac syndrome. An amount of RNA that ranged from 0.5 to 1 ug was reverse transcribed with random hexamers. TCRdb recomputed calls from the immunoSEQ multiplex PCR reads with MiXCR, one row per CDR3 protein. The sample includes about 250,000 distinct CDR3 sequences, around 95% of them seen just once. The specimen was CD4+ T cells from PBMCs. These receptors were obtained from a human donor with multiple sclerosis.

The V call is TRBV20-1, the J call TRBJ2-7; D ambiguous. Germline values: CDR1 DFQATT, CDR2 SNEGSKA (reference sequence). V lost 3 bases and J 1 base, leaving 10 bases between the germline ends. CDR3 length equals 13 residues. CDR3 nucleotide sequence: TGCAGTGCTAGTCGTTCCTTATCCTACGAGCAGTACGTC. Protein product: CSASRSLSYEQYV.

The chain links TRBV29-1 to TRBJ2-5, with 7 nucleotides matching TRBD2. The CDR3 covers 11 residues. CDR1 is SQVTM and CDR2 is ANQGSEA in the germline V gene. CDR3 sequence: CRGGGTETQYF. The CDR3 DNA reads as TGCAGGGGGGGAGGGACGGAGACCCAGTACTTC.

The gene calls are TRBV5-1 and TRBJ1-1; D perhaps matches TRBD1 (6 bases). Between the trimmed V and J ends, which lost 4 bases and 5 bases, there was a span of 21 bases. The CDR3 consists of 16 residues. The germline V gene has CDR1 SGHRS and CDR2 YFSETQ. The DNA of the CDR3 is TGCGCCAGCAGCGAGATACTGGGGGCTACAGGTACTGAAGCTTTCTTT. Translated: CASSEILGATGTEAFF.

The chain carries TRBV9 and TRBJ2-1, with 7 bases aligning to TRBD2. CDR1 is SGDLS, CDR2 YYNGEE, per germline. There are 17 residues in the CDR3. Trimming at V came to 0 bases and at J to 0 bases, leaving 6 bases not matched to a gene. CDR3: CASSVGSGGSSYNEQFF. Here the CDR3 DNA reads TGTGCCAGCAGCGTAGGGTCGGGCGGGAGCTCCTACAATGAGCAGTTCTTC.

The sample holds one count of this clonotype. The chain couples TRBV29-1 to TRBJ2-1; no clear D. V lost 3 bases to trimming and J lost 0 bases, with 6 bases between them. The germline V gene encodes CDR1 SQVTM and CDR2 ANQGSEA. The CDR3 is 13 residues long. The CDR3 DNA is TGCAGCGTTGACGAGGTCTCCTACAATGAGCAGTTCTTC. It codes for CSVDEVSYNEQFF.

This chain joins TRBV20-1 and TRBJ1-2, with D uncertain. The V end was cut by 6 bases, the J end by 5 bases, with 16 bases between. CDR3 length: 13 amino acids. Germline CDR1 reads DFQATT; CDR2 reads SNEGSKA (reference sequence). CDR3 nucleotide sequence: TGCAGTGCCCCACCCCAGGCGGGATATGGCTACACCTTC. It translates to CSAPPQAGYGYTF.

The CDR3 coding sequence is TGTGCCAGCAGCTTAGACGGGGGACGGCAGCATTTT. It encodes CASSLDGGRQHF. V usage is TRBV7-9 and J usage is TRBJ1-5; TRBD1 might be the D (5 bases). Germline V gene sequence: CDR1 SEHNR, CDR2 FQNEAQ (reference sequence). This CDR3 spans 12 amino acids. The germline V and J ends were trimmed by 1 base and 13 bases, with 11 bases remaining between them.

CDR3: CASSLAPGTSGSSWLNTDTQYF. In DNA form, the CDR3 reads TGTGCCAGCAGCTTAGCGCCTGGGACTAGCGGGAGTTCTTGGCTTAACACAGATACGCAGTATTTT. The rearrangement joins TRBV11-1 to TRBJ2-3; 14 bases fit TRBD2. The V gene end was trimmed by 0 bases and the J gene end by 2 bases; junction bases not matched to a gene: 16. In germline, CDR1 is SGHAT, CDR2 FQDESV (reference sequence). The CDR3 loop spans 22 amino acids. Together with reference TRBV11-1 and TRBJ2-3, the CDR3 gives the full variable domain: EAEVAQSPRYKITEKSQAVAFWCDPISGHATLYWYRQILGQGPELLVQFQDESVVDDSQLPKDRFSAERLKGVDSTLKIQPAELGDSAMYLCASSLAPGTSGSSWLNTDTQYFGPGTRLTVL.

The gene calls are TRBV5-1 and TRBJ2-7, with D perhaps matching TRBD1 or TRBD2 (6 bases each). Germline V gives CDR1 SGHRS, CDR2 YFSETQ. This CDR3 has 15 amino acids. V lost 0 bases to trimming and J lost 1 base, with 11 bases between them. Written as DNA, the CDR3 is TGCGCCAGCAGCTTGGAGGGGGGCCCTTCCTACGAGCAGTACGTC. Its translation is CASSLEGGPSYEQYV.

This chain links TRBV19 with TRBJ1-1; the D is unclear. The germline V gene has CDR1 LNHDA and CDR2 SQIVND (reference sequence). Trimming removed 7 bases at V and 4 bases at J, with 19 bases between. The CDR3 consists of 15 residues. Written as DNA, the CDR3 is TGTGCCAGTACCCCGGACGGACCCTCGGGCACTGAAGCTTTCTTT. It encodes CASTPDGPSGTEAFF.

This clonotype was detected a few times. The chain uses TRBV12-3 or TRBV12-4 and TRBJ2-6; weak D call: TRBD1 (5 bases). V was trimmed by 3 bases and J by 0 bases, leaving 6 bases between them. The CDR3 length is 15 residues. CDR3 sequence reads: CASSFQGSGANVLTF. CDR3 coding DNA: TGTGCCAGCAGTTTCCAGGGCTCTGGGGCCAACGTCCTGACTTTC.

The J gene is TRBJ2-7, the V gene TRBV24-1, with TRBD1 matching 8 bases. Trimming cost V 0 bases and J 1 base; bases outside gene matches: 13. This CDR3 region has 19 residues. Germline CDR1 and CDR2: KGHDR and SFDVKD. The CDR3 spells CATSDLLRRTGWLSYEQYV. DNA of the CDR3: TGTGCCACCAGTGATTTGTTGAGAAGGACAGGGTGGTTATCCTACGAGCAGTACGTC.

Written as DNA, the CDR3 is TGTGCCAGTACGACAGGAAATTCACCCCTCCACTTT. Protein: CASTTGNSPLHF. J is TRBJ1-6 and V is TRBV19; D is possibly TRBD1 (6 bases). The CDR3 loop spans 12 amino acids. The germline CDR1 and CDR2 sequences are LNHDA and SQIVND (reference sequence). Trimming took 7 bases from V and 7 from J, leaving 8 bases between them.

The J gene is TRBJ2-7, the V gene TRBV3-1, with D perhaps matching TRBD2 (5 bases). Germline lookup yields CDR1 LGHDT and CDR2 YNNKEL (reference sequence). With 8 bases removed from V and 9 bases from J, the gap between germline ends came to 17 bases. The CDR3 length is 12 residues. The CDR3 region is CASATGRAGQYF. The CDR3 DNA follows: TGTGCCAGCGCCACCGGGCGGGCCGGGCAGTACTTC.

V and J are TRBV6-6 and TRBJ1-6, with 7 bases lining up with TRBD1. The CDR3 is 13 amino acids. Looked up from germline, CDR1 is MNHNY and CDR2 is SVGAGI (reference sequence). Trimming took 5 bases from V and 9 from J; bases not matched to a gene: 4. The CDR3 region has the DNA TGTGCCAGCAGTGAGACAGGGAGTTCACCCCTCCACTTT. It is translated as CASSETGSSPLHF.

This clonotype occurred a few times. V gene TRBV6-5 combines with J gene TRBJ2-6; 8 bases align to TRBD2. The J segment lost 3 bases and the V segment lost 6 bases, leaving 4 bases of the junction unmatched. The CDR3 covers 15 residues. In germline, CDR1 is MNHEY, CDR2 SVGAGI. The CDR3 here is CASRLGGGGANVLTF. The CDR3 coding sequence is TGTGCCAGCAGACTCGGGGGGGGTGGGGCCAACGTCCTGACTTTC.

V gene TRBV20-1 combines with J gene TRBJ1-2; no definite D call. V lost 1 base and J lost 4, with 13 bases in between. This CDR3 is built from 14 residues. From germline, CDR1 is DFQATT and CDR2 SNEGSKA (reference sequence). CDR3 in amino acids: CSARVATAGYGYTF. The CDR3 region has the DNA TGCAGTGCTAGAGTAGCCACGGCGGGCTATGGCTACACCTTC.

This clonotype was recorded only once. This chain uses TRBV20-1 with TRBJ2-3, with 10 bases matching TRBD2. The CDR3 is 15 amino acids. V gave up 6 bases and J gave up 0 bases; unmatched junction bases: 6. The germline V gene encodes CDR1 DFQATT and CDR2 SNEGSKA (reference sequence). CDR3 sequence (DNA): TGCAGTGCCGCCCGGACTAGCGGTAGCACAGATACGCAGTATTTT. This codes for CSAARTSGSTDTQYF.

The chain is built from TRBV27 and TRBJ1-1; D is unresolved. Germline CDR1 reads MNHEY; CDR2 reads SMNVEV (reference sequence). V lost 2 bases to trimming and J lost 0 bases, with 10 bases between them. The CDR3 is made up of 15 amino acids. The CDR3 region is CASSLRENMNTEAFF. The CDR3 nucleotides read TGTGCCAGCAGTTTACGGGAAAATATGAACACTGAAGCTTTCTTT.

The chain links TRBV28 to TRBJ2-7; D is unclear. The CDR3 has 13 residues. Germline CDR1 is MDHEN and CDR2 is SYDVKM. V was cut by 3 bases and J by 2 bases, with 8 bases left in between. CDR3 sequence (DNA): TGTGCCAGCAGTTTTAGCCGGGCCTACGAGCAGTACTTC. Residues: CASSFSRAYEQYF.

In its sample, this clonotype was seen once. This chain joins TRBV6-5 and TRBJ1-1; 8 bases are a match to TRBD1. Germline CDR1 and CDR2: MNHEY and SVGAGI. V lost 3 bases to trimming and J lost 7 bases; unmatched junction nucleotides: 13. The CDR3 is made up of 16 amino acids. The CDR3 DNA is TGTGCCAGCAGTTATGGGGGTGTCGGACAGGGCCATGAAGCTTTCTTT. Translating gives CASSYGGVGQGHEAFF.

This chain uses TRBV18 with TRBJ2-1, with 12 bases aligning to TRBD2. Looked up from germline, CDR1 is KGHSH and CDR2 is LQKENI. V shed 5 bases, J shed 8 bases, and the junction held 10 bases outside the gene matches. The CDR3 is 16 residues long. The CDR3 nucleotides read TGTGCCAGCTCAAAGGAGACTAGCGGGAGCGGAGATGAGCAGTTCTTC. Amino acids: CASSKETSGSGDEQFF.

This chain joins TRBV7-6 and TRBJ2-3, with 7 positions matching TRBD1. The length of the CDR3 is 14 residues. Trimming at V came to 5 bases and at J to 4 bases, leaving 6 bases not matched to a gene. CDR1 is SGHVS, CDR2 FNYEAQ, per germline. In DNA form, the CDR3 reads TGTGCCAGCAGCCTCGACAGGGTGGCAGATACGCAGTATTTT. The encoded protein is CASSLDRVADTQYF.

The chain has TRBV29-1 and TRBJ2-3, with TRBD2 identical over 8 bases. The CDR3 length is 13 residues. The junction had 5 bases not matched to a gene; V was cut back by 6 bases and J by 3 bases. CDR1 is SQVTM, CDR2 ANQGSEA, per germline. The CDR3 DNA is TGCAGCGTGGGCCCTAGCGGGACAGATACGCAGTATTTT. Translating gives CSVGPSGTDTQYF.

The rearrangement joins TRBV7-9 to TRBJ1-4, with D possibly TRBD1 on 6 matching bases. V was shortened by 4 bases and J by 7 bases, with 10 bases between the two germline ends. CDR1 and CDR2 from the germline V gene are SEHNR and FQNEAQ (reference sequence). There are 13 residues in the CDR3. This CDR3 is CASSSGQFEKLFF. As DNA, the CDR3 is TGTGCCAGCAGCTCTGGACAGTTTGAAAAACTGTTTTTT.

The J gene is TRBJ2-6, the V gene TRBV28; D is unresolved. The V end lost 3 bases, the J end lost 3 bases, and 0 bases lay between the germline ends. CDR3 length: 12 amino acids. The V gene's germline CDR1 is MDHEN and CDR2 SYDVKM. The DNA for the CDR3 is TGTGCCAGCAGTTTTGGGGCCAACGTCCTGACTTTC. Protein product: CASSFGANVLTF.

This chain connects TRBV27 to TRBJ1-6; no definite D call. Germline V gene data show CDR1 as MNHEY and CDR2 as SMNVEV (reference sequence). This CDR3 comprises 15 residues. Deletions cut 5 bases from V and 3 bases from J, with 11 bases between. The CDR3 loop reads CASSPRQIYNSPLHF. DNA for the CDR3: TGTGCCAGCAGTCCTCGACAAATCTATAATTCACCCCTCCACTTT.

The chain joins TRBV5-4 to TRBJ2-7; the D gene is possibly TRBD2 (6 bases). CDR3 length: 14 residues. The ends were cut back, 5 bases at V and 4 bases at J, with 16 bases in the middle. The germline V gene has CDR1 SGHNT and CDR2 YYREEE (reference sequence). The DNA for the CDR3 is TGTGCCAGCAGGATATTCGGGCGGGGTTACGAGCAGTACTTC. Its translation is CASRIFGRGYEQYF.

The chain recombines TRBV6-1 with TRBJ1-2, with TRBD1 identical over 9 bases. The CDR3 is 16 amino acids. Per the germline V gene, CDR1 is MNHNS and CDR2 is SASEGT. Trimming removed 4 bases from V and 4 bases from J; junction bases left unmatched: 10. The CDR3 loop reads CASSAATGGFRYGYTF. DNA for the CDR3: TGTGCCAGCAGTGCCGCGACAGGGGGGTTTCGCTATGGCTACACCTTC.

The V call is TRBV9, the J call TRBJ2-2, with no clear D. CDR3 length: 15 residues. Germline lookup yields CDR1 SGDLS and CDR2 YYNGEE. V was clipped by 3 bases and J by 0 bases, with 9 bases between them. CDR3 amino acids: CASSAGASNTGELFF. The CDR3 region has the DNA TGTGCCAGCAGCGCCGGAGCCTCGAACACCGGGGAGCTGTTTTTT.